The entry that follows covers one TCR beta chain sequence. The sample belongs to a study of blood T cell repertoires in COVID-19. About the study: Both acute and convalescent COVID-19 samples were obtained from the United States, Italy and Spain. Sample material is recorded as cDNA or gDNA derived from T cells, B-cell-depleted T cells, or PBMCs.

Source study methods: Amplifying reference gene primers gave estimates of nucleated cell counts. Libraries were prepared by immunoSEQ multiplex PCR; TCRdb keeps only in-frame clonotypes and omits some of them. V and J calls and clone size are as listed in that table; D and trimming were resolved from the DNA. The table includes 200,000 to 300,000 clones, roughly 86% detected once. This CDR3 is 14 amino acids long. Trimming removed 0 bases from V and 7 bases from J, with 12 bases in between. Germline lookup yields CDR1 LGHDT and CDR2 YNNKEL (reference sequence). The chain has TRBV3-1 (or the pseudogene TRBV3-2) and TRBJ1-2, with TRBD1 as a possible D gene (5 bases). This receptor was obtained from a human donor in a cohort sampled during active COVID-19. The sample was peripheral blood. In DNA, the CDR3 is TGTGCCAGCAGCCAAGATACAATCGGGGGTGGCTACACCTTC. It specifies CASSQDTIGGGYTF.